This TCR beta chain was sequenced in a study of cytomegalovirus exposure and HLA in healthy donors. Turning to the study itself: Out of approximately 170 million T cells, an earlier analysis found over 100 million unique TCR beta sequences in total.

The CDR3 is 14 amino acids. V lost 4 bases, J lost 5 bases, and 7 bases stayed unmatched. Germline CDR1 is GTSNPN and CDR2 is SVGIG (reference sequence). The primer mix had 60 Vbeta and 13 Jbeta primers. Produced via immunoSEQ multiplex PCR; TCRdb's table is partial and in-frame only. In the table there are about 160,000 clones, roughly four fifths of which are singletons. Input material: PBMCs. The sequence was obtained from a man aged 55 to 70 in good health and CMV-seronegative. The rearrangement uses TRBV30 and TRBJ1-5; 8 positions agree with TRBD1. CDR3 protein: CAWTGRGLDQPQHF. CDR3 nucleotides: TGTGCCTGGACGGGCAGGGGGCTTGATCAGCCCCAGCATTTT.